The entry below describes one T cell receptor (beta chain). Its matching antigen is unknown. Using a J-beta primer mix together with a sample-barcoded 5' primer, a second PCR was run for about 6 to 12 cycles. TCRdb re-called the 5' RACE reads with MiXCR, one entry per CDR3 protein. The repertoire has about 1,600,000 distinct CDR3 sequences, around 39% of them found once; the top ten carry 7.9%. The record originates from a study of blood T cells in healthy people across ages. Study context: When template switching was applied, about one barcoded beta molecule was captured per two T cells. General observations from the study: In older individuals, TCR beta diversity per million T cells was lower, falling roughly linearly with age.

Trimming took off 5 bases at V and 9 bases at J, with 9 bases between the two ends. Per the germline V gene, CDR1 is SEHNR and CDR2 is FQNEAQ (reference sequence). The CDR3 is 11 amino acids. The rearrangement links TRBV7-9 to TRBJ2-3; D unresolved. This clonotype was sampled from a woman aged 18-29 years in good health. Sequences were obtained from blood. The CDR3 region is CASSPQKTQYF. As DNA, the CDR3 is TGTGCCAGCAGCCCCCAGAAGACGCAGTATTTT.